The T cell receptor (beta chain) described here comes from a study of Ad26.COV2.S vaccination and SARS-CoV-2 variants. Treatment defined: about 20 received Ad26.COV2.S at low or high dose, single or two shots; five or six received placebo; per-sample allocation not given. Day 63 following the first vaccine or placebo injection was when the samples were taken. This clone showed up just a few times. Profiled with immunoSEQ multiplex PCR; TCRdb holds only in-frame clones, not every one. The top ten clones hold 1.5% of a sample with fewer than 900,000 clones, about 89% of them seen once. The CDR3 totals 17 residues. Trimming took 0 bases from V and 2 from J, leaving 16 bases between them. CDR1 is LGHNA and CDR2 is YSLEER in the germline V gene.

This TCR was recovered from a person aged 18 to 65 who received the Ad26.COV2.S COVID-19 vaccine or a placebo. The chain carries TRBV4-3 and TRBJ1-1; no reliable D call. Sequenced here: peripheral blood, sampled in a trial of Ad26.COV2.S vaccine versus placebo. Here the CDR3 reads CASSQDLRGRTNTEAFF. The CDR3 DNA reads TGCGCCAGCAGCCAAGATTTACGCGGAAGAACCAACACTGAAGCTTTCTTT.